The 29 T cell receptor beta chains in this list originate from one sample, sequenced in a study of T cells after yellow fever vaccination. A single record per CDR3 protein comes from TCRdb applying MiXCR to the 5' RACE reads. In the table there are 450,000 to 550,000 distinct CDR3 sequences, 21% of which are singletons. The input for sequencing was PBMCs, taken roughly 23 days after the first yellow fever vaccination. The receptors here all came from a man aged 18-30 years who received the YFV17D yellow fever vaccine.

This chain links TRBV5-1 with TRBJ2-3; possibly TRBD1 or TRBD2 for D (5 bases each). The ends were cut back, 3 bases at V and 9 bases at J, with 23 bases in the middle. The V gene's germline CDR1 is SGHRS and CDR2 YFSETQ. The CDR3 has 16 amino acids. The CDR3 coding sequence is TGCGCCAGCAGCTATGACCTGGGGACGCAGGGATTAACGCAGTATTTT. This encodes CASSYDLGTQGLTQYF. The variable domain in full, with the rest retrieved from reference TRBV5-1 and TRBJ2-3, is KAGVTQTPRYLIKTRGQQVTLSCSPISGHRSVSWYQQTPGQGLQFLFEYFSETQRNKGNFPGRFSGRQFSNSRSEMNVSTLELGDSALYLCASSYDLGTQGLTQYFGPGTRLTVL.

V and J are TRBV7-9 and TRBJ1-1; 10 nucleotides match TRBD1. This CDR3 has 15 amino acids. J gave up 4 bases and V 4 bases, and 6 bases lay outside the gene matches. Germline values: CDR1 SEHNR, CDR2 FQNEAQ (reference sequence). CDR3: CASSSEGTGVTEAFF. Written as DNA, the CDR3 is TGTGCCAGCAGCTCAGAGGGGACAGGGGTCACTGAAGCTTTCTTT.

There are many counts of this clonotype. The chain combines TRBV10-2 with TRBJ1-1; D call uncertain. V shed 3 bases and J shed 1 base, with 6 bases lying between them. Germline lookup yields CDR1 WSHSY and CDR2 SAAADI. The CDR3 contains 13 residues. Here the CDR3 reads CASSDGENTEAFF. The CDR3 DNA follows: TGCGCCAGCAGTGACGGGGAGAACACTGAAGCTTTCTTT.

V and J are TRBV20-1 and TRBJ2-7; maybe TRBD2 (6 bases). Trimming shortened V by 3 bases and J by 2 bases, and 17 bases separated the two germline ends. CDR3 length equals 15 residues. Germline CDR1 DFQATT, CDR2 SNEGSKA (reference sequence). In nucleotides, the CDR3 is TGCAGTGCTAGGGAGGAGGGGCAGGAGACCTACGAGCAGTACGTC. Translating gives CSAREEGQETYEQYV.

This clonotype was counted between two and nine times. The chain couples TRBV29-1 to TRBJ2-3, with D maybe TRBD1 (5 bases). Trimming cost V 0 bases and J 4 bases, with 14 bases left between them. In germline, CDR1 is SQVTM, CDR2 ANQGSEA. The CDR3 is 15 residues long. The CDR3 sequence is CSVEEGRVDPDTQYF. CDR3 coding DNA: TGCAGCGTTGAAGAGGGCAGGGTGGATCCAGATACGCAGTATTTT.

This chain joins TRBV11-2 and TRBJ2-3, with D perhaps TRBD2 (5 bases). Trimming took off 3 bases at V and 0 bases at J, with 13 bases between the two ends. The CDR3 consists of 16 residues. Germline CDR1 and CDR2: SGHAT and FQNNGV. CDR3 sequence (DNA): TGTGCCAGCAGCTTGTACCCGAGGACTAGCACAGATACGCAGTATTTT. This codes for CASSLYPRTSTDTQYF. Full variable domain (remainder filled in from reference TRBV11-2 and TRBJ2-3): EAGVAQSPRYKIIEKRQSVAFWCNPISGHATLYWYQQILGQGPKLLIQFQNNGVVDDSQLPKDRFSAERLKGVDSTLKIQPAKLEDSAVYLCASSLYPRTSTDTQYFGPGTRLTVL.

The rearrangement uses TRBV6-2 or TRBV6-3 and TRBJ2-7, with D perhaps assigned TRBD1 or TRBD2 (5 bases each). This CDR3 is 17 amino acids long. The germline gives CDR1 MNHEY, CDR2 SVGEGT. V was cut by 1 base and J by 0 bases, with 16 bases left in between. The CDR3 nucleotides are TGTGCCAGCAGTTACTTGGGGCAGCGGCTGAACTCCTACGAGCAGTACTTC. Translated, it gives CASSYLGQRLNSYEQYF.

This clonotype was seen a few times. The rearrangement uses TRBV2 and TRBJ1-1; tentative D call: TRBD1 (5 bases). The CDR3 has 13 amino acids. The germline gives CDR1 SNHLY, CDR2 FYNNEI. The V gene lost 6 bases and the J gene lost 5 bases, with 13 bases spanning the gap. CDR3: CASRGRGKTEAFF. CDR3 coding DNA: TGTGCCAGCAGGGGGCGGGGTAAAACTGAAGCTTTCTTT.

The chain employs TRBV7-2 and TRBJ2-7; 8 nucleotides match TRBD1. This CDR3 is 13 amino acids long. With 5 bases clipped from V and 5 bases from J, the junction kept 5 bases outside the gene matches. Looked up from germline, CDR1 is SGHTA and CDR2 is FQGNSA. The CDR3 DNA reads TGTGCCAGCAGCAAAGGACAGGGCGACGAGCAGTACGTC. This encodes CASSKGQGDEQYV.

This clonotype appeared a few times. This chain uses TRBV7-9 with TRBJ2-2; D may match TRBD1 or TRBD2 (5 bases each). Germline-derived CDR1 and CDR2 are SEHNR and FQNEAQ (reference sequence). The length of the CDR3 is 15 residues. Trimming cost V 6 bases and J 1 base, with 12 bases left between them. CDR3 coding DNA: TGTGCCAGCAGGAGGGACCTGGGGAACACCGGGGAGCTGTTTTTT. Protein product: CASRRDLGNTGELFF.

This clonotype was counted a few times. V usage is TRBV6-1 and J usage is TRBJ2-3; 9 nucleotides line up with TRBD2. This CDR3 spans 15 amino acids. V was pared by 7 bases and J by 4 bases, with 9 bases of the junction left unmatched. CDR1 is MNHNS, CDR2 SASEGT, per germline. The CDR3 region has the DNA TGTGCCAGCACCCCCTTGCGGGGGGGCGCAGATACGCAGTATTTT. This translates into CASTPLRGGADTQYF.

As concerns this clonotype: Germline is not matched at one junction end, which may reflect a read error. The chain joins TRBV9 to TRBJ1-2, with D possibly TRBD1 on 5 matching bases. The germline CDR1 and CDR2 sequences are SGDLS and YYNGEE. The CDR3 has 13 residues. The CDR3 loop reads CASSVDGRDGDTF. CDR3 nucleotides: TGTGCCAGCAGCGTGGATGGCAGGGATGGCGACACCTTC.

The rearrangement uses TRBV20-1 and TRBJ2-1; 7 bases line up with TRBD2. The CDR3 is made up of 15 amino acids. CDR1 is DFQATT, CDR2 SNEGSKA, per germline (reference sequence). V shed 5 bases, J shed 1 base, and the junction held 8 bases outside the gene matches. The CDR3: CSAAWGGKSYNEQFF. CDR3 nucleotides: TGCAGTGCTGCTTGGGGGGGTAAATCCTACAATGAGCAGTTCTTC.

The rearrangement joins TRBV21-1 to TRBJ1-2. TRBV21-1 is annotated as a pseudogene. This CDR3 contains 15 residues. CDR3 sequence (DNA): TGTGCCAGCAGCAAAGCGGGGGACTCTAACTATGGCTACACCTTC. Its translation is CASSKAGDSNYGYTF.

V gene TRBV23-1 combines with J gene TRBJ2-7; D is possibly TRBD2 (6 bases). TRBV23-1 qualifies as an ORF whose function is uncertain. V was pared by 0 bases and J by 3 bases, with 12 bases between. The CDR3 is 15 residues long. CDR3 loop: CASSQSRRGSYEQYV. In nucleotides, the CDR3 is TGCGCCAGCAGTCAATCTAGGAGGGGAAGCTACGAGCAGTACGTC.

V and J are TRBV7-2 and TRBJ2-7; D unresolved. Trimming cost V 3 bases and J 4 bases, with 10 bases left between them. The CDR3 contains 13 residues. Looked up from germline, CDR1 is SGHTA and CDR2 is FQGNSA. The CDR3, as DNA: TGTGCCAGCAGCTTGTCCGAAGGGTACGAGCAGTACTTC. Amino acids: CASSLSEGYEQYF. Using reference TRBV7-2 and TRBJ2-7 for the parts outside the CDR3, the full variable domain is GAGVSQSPSNKVTEKGKDVELRCDPISGHTALYWYRQSLGQGLEFLIYFQGNSAPDKSGLPSDRFSAERTGGSVSTLTIQRTQQEDSAVYLCASSLSEGYEQYFGPGTRLTVT.

The chain joins TRBV20-1 to TRBJ2-7, with TRBD1 matching over 7 bases. Germline loops: CDR1 DFQATT, CDR2 SNEGSKA (reference sequence). The CDR3 contains 15 residues. J gave up 4 bases and V 1 base, and 10 bases lay outside the gene matches. The CDR3 DNA follows: TGCAGTGCTAGAGGGGGTAGGGGACAGTATTACGAGCAGTACGTC. This sequence encodes CSARGGRGQYYEQYV.

This clonotype was seen a handful of times. This chain joins TRBV5-5 and TRBJ2-1; TRBD1 matches 7 bases. The CDR3 has 16 residues. Germline trimming cut 4 bases from V and 0 bases from J; bases unmatched to any gene: 7. CDR1 is SGHKS, CDR2 YYEKEE, per germline (reference sequence). The chain's CDR3 is CASSPEQGSSYNEQFF. The CDR3 coding sequence is TGTGCCAGCAGCCCCGAACAGGGGAGCTCCTACAATGAGCAGTTCTTC.

The gene calls are TRBV10-3 and TRBJ2-5; D is unclear. The CDR3 is made up of 13 amino acids. V shed 4 bases and J shed 1 base, with 7 bases lying between them. Germline-derived CDR1 and CDR2 are ENHRY and SYGVKD. Written as DNA, the CDR3 is TGTGCCATCAGTGTAGCTTTCCAAGAGACCCAGTACTTC. Translating it yields CAISVAFQETQYF.

There are a few counts of this clonotype. V and J are TRBV7-2 and TRBJ1-6; the D gene is possibly TRBD1 (6 bases). V gave up 7 bases and J gave up 5 bases, with 12 bases separating them. In germline, CDR1 is SGHTA, CDR2 FQGNSA. The CDR3 covers 14 residues. CDR3 sequence reads: CASIQGGNNSPLHF. The CDR3 DNA reads TGTGCCAGCATCCAAGGGGGAAATAATTCACCCCTCCACTTT.

The rearrangement uses TRBV19 and TRBJ1-6, with a tentative D call TRBD1 (5 bases). This CDR3 comprises 15 residues. The germline V and J ends were trimmed by 0 bases and 5 bases, with 8 bases remaining between them. Germline values: CDR1 LNHDA, CDR2 SQIVND (reference sequence). The CDR3 here is CASSIDGTHNSPLHF. The DNA of the CDR3 is TGTGCCAGTAGTATAGACGGGACGCATAATTCACCCCTCCACTTT.

This clonotype was observed a few times. This chain connects TRBV5-1 to TRBJ2-5, with D perhaps TRBD2 (5 bases). The CDR3 sequence is 14 residues long. The V end lost 1 base, the J end lost 2 bases, and 9 bases lay between the germline ends. The germline V gene has CDR1 SGHRS and CDR2 YFSETQ. The DNA of the CDR3 is TGCGCCAGCAGCTTGACACTAGGACAAGAGACCCAGTACTTC. Its translation is CASSLTLGQETQYF. The whole variable domain, remainder taken from reference TRBV5-1 and TRBJ2-5, is KAGVTQTPRYLIKTRGQQVTLSCSPISGHRSVSWYQQTPGQGLQFLFEYFSETQRNKGNFPGRFSGRQFSNSRSEMNVSTLELGDSALYLCASSLTLGQETQYFGPGTRLLVL.

The chain recombines TRBV3-1 with TRBJ2-7; D ambiguous. The CDR3 has 15 residues. The germline V gene has CDR1 LGHDT and CDR2 YNNKEL (reference sequence). V was shortened by 4 bases and J by 0 bases, with 13 bases between the two germline ends. CDR3 bases: TGTGCCAGCAGCCGAGGACCGTTGAGCTCCTACGAGCAGTACTTC. Translating it yields CASSRGPLSSYEQYF.

This clonotype was seen only a few times. The chain joins TRBV24-1 to TRBJ2-2, with 10 positions matching TRBD1. CDR1 and CDR2 (germline): KGHDR, SFDVKD. This CDR3 has 16 residues. V lost 3 bases, J lost 6 bases, and 6 bases stayed unmatched. The CDR3 spells CATSDPGQGRPGELFF. The DNA for the CDR3 is TGTGCCACCAGTGATCCGGGACAGGGGCGACCCGGGGAGCTGTTTTTT.

The CDR3 loop is CASSFGASRGDTQYF. The CDR3, as DNA: TGTGCCAGCAGTTTTGGTGCTTCCAGGGGAGATACGCAGTATTTT. The chain couples TRBV28 to TRBJ2-3; D perhaps matches TRBD1 (6 bases). The CDR3 contains 15 residues. Germline assignment: CDR1 MDHEN and CDR2 SYDVKM. V was shortened by 3 bases and J by 5 bases, with 15 bases between the two germline ends. The variable domain in full, completed from reference TRBV28 and TRBJ2-3, reads DVKVTQSSRYLVKRTGEKVFLECVQDMDHENMFWYRQDPGLGLRLIYFSYDVKMKEKGDIPEGYSVSREKKERFSLILESASTNQTSMYLCASSFGASRGDTQYFGPGTRLTVL.

The chain has TRBV11-2 and TRBJ2-5; TRBD2 agrees at 12 bases. CDR3 length: 18 amino acids. V shed 1 base, J shed 5 bases, and the junction held 11 bases outside the gene matches. Germline-derived CDR1 and CDR2 are SGHAT and FQNNGV. CDR3 residues: CASSLGGSSGGGWETQYF. The CDR3 nucleotides are TGTGCCAGCAGCTTAGGAGGTTCTAGCGGGGGGGGTTGGGAGACCCAGTACTTC.

Only a few counts were recorded for this clonotype. V is TRBV20-1 and J is TRBJ2-2; 9 bases agree with TRBD1. CDR3 length: 13 residues. Germline trimming cut 6 bases from V and 8 bases from J; bases unmatched to any gene: 7. Germline-derived CDR1 and CDR2 are DFQATT and SNEGSKA (reference sequence). In nucleotides, the CDR3 is TGCAGTGCAATCGACAGGGGGGTGGGGGAGCTGTTTTTT. It specifies CSAIDRGVGELFF.

The rearrangement joins TRBV7-8 to TRBJ2-5; D gene ambiguous. Trimming removed 5 bases from V and 1 base from J, with 14 bases in between. The CDR3 spans 15 residues. Germline V gene sequence: CDR1 SGHVS, CDR2 FQNEAQ. CDR3 in DNA: TGTGCCAGCAGCCTCCAAAGGCCGTTCCAAGAGACCCAGTACTTC. It codes for CASSLQRPFQETQYF.

The chain employs TRBV7-9 and TRBJ1-1; TRBD1 is a possible D gene (5 bases). Germline V lookup: CDR1 SEHNR, CDR2 FQNEAQ (reference sequence). The CDR3 consists of 16 residues. The V end was cut by 5 bases, the J end by 0 bases, with 16 bases between. In DNA form, the CDR3 reads TGTGCCAGCAGCCCGGGTGGGGGTCTGGTGAACACTGAAGCTTTCTTT. It specifies CASSPGGGLVNTEAFF.